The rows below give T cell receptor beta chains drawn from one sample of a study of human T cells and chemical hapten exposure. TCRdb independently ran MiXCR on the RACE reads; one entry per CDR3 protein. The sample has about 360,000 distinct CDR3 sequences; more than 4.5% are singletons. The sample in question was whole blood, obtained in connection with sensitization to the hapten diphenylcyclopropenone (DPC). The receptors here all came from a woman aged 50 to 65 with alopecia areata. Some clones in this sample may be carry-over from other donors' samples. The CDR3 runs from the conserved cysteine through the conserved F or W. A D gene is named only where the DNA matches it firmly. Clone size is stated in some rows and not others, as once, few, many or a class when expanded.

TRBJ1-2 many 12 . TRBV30 TGTGCCTGGAGTGTATGGGGGCTTGGCTACACCTTC CAWSVWGLGYTF
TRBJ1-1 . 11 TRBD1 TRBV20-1 TGCAGTGCATCGGGGGACAGGGAAGCTTTCTTT CSASGDREAFF
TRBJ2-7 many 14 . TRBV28 TGTGCCAGCAGTCGGCCCCCGGCCTCCTACGAGCAGTACTTC CASSRPPASYEQYF
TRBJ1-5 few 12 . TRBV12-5 TGTGCTAGTGGTTTGGTAACCCAGCCCCAGCATTTT CASGLVTQPQHF
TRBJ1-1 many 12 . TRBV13 TGTGCCAGCAGCCGTGGGAGCACTGAAGCTTTCTTT CASSRGSTEAFF
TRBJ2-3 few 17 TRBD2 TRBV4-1 TGCGCCAGCAGCCAAGGGGGCCCGGGGGGGCCCCCAGATACGCAGTATTTT CASSQGGPGGPPDTQYF
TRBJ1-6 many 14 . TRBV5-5 TGTGCCAGCAGCCCCGACGGGGGCGGATCACCCCTCCACTTT CASSPDGGGSPLHF
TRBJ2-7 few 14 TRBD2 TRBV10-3 TGTGCCATCAGTGAGGGGACTAGCAGGTACGAGCAGTACTTC CAISEGTSRYEQYF
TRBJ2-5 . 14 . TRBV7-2 TGTGCCAGCAGCCCGCGTGCGCTGCAAGAGACCCAGTACTTC CASSPRALQETQYF
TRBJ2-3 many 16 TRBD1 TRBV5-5 TGTGCCAGCACCCCTCGCCGGGACAGACCCACAGATACGCAGTATTTT CASTPRRDRPTDTQYF
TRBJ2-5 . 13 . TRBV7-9 TGTGCCAGCAGCTTAGGAGGGGTGGAGACCCAGTACTTC CASSLGGVETQYF
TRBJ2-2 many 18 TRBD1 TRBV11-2 TGTGCCAGCAGACGACCGGGACAGGGAGTGAGGAACACCGGGGAGCTGTTTTTT CASRRPGQGVRNTGELFF
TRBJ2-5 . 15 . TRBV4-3 TGCGCCAGCAGCCAAGAATCCCGCGGCCAAGAGACCCAGTACTTC CASSQESRGQETQYF
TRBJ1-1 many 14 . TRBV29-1 TGCAGCGTTGAAGACAGGGGCTATAACACTGAAGCTTTCTTT CSVEDRGYNTEAFF
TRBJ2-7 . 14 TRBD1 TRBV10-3 TGTGCCATCAGAGCGACAGGGTTATCCTACGAGCAGTACTTC CAIRATGLSYEQYF
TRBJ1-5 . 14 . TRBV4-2 TGTGCCAGCAGCCAGGATTTTAGCAATCAGCCCCAGCATTTT CASSQDFSNQPQHF
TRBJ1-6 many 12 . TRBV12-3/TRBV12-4 TGTGCCAGCAGCCCGGGGGAGGCACCCCTCCACTTT CASSPGEAPLHF
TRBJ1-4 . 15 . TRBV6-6 TGTGCCAGCAGTTACATGGGGACTGGGAATGAAAAACTGTTTTTT CASSYMGTGNEKLFF
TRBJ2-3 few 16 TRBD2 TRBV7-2 TGTGCCAGCAGCTTCCGTAGCGGGGGGAACACAGATACGCAGTATTTT CASSFRSGGNTDTQYF
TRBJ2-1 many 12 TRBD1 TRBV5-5 TGTGCCAGCGGAAACAGGGGATACGAGCAGTTCTTC CASGNRGYEQFF
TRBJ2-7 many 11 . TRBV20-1 TGCAGTGCGTTCCTGTTAGGGGAGCAGTACTTC CSAFLLGEQYF
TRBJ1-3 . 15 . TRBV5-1 TGCGCCAGCAGCATGTATCCCAGCTCTGGAAACACCATATATTTT CASSMYPSSGNTIYF
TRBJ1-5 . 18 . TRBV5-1 TGCGCCAGCAGCTTGGCGATGTGTTCGACTCGGGGCAATCAGCCCCAGCATTTT CASSLAMCSTRGNQPQHF
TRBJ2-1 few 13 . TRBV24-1 TGTGCCACCAGTGATTCCCTAGTTTATGAGCAGTTCTTC CATSDSLVYEQFF
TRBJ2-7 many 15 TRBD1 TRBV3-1 TGTGCCAGCAGCCAAGGGACAGGGAGAGGCTACGAGCAGTACTTC CASSQGTGRGYEQYF
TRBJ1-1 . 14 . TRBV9 TGTGCCAGCAGCGTAGGTGGACGAGACACTGAAGCTTTCTTT CASSVGGRDTEAFF
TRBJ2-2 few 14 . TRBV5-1 TGCGCCAGCAGCTGGGGGAGCTCCACCGGGGAGCTGTTTTTT CASSWGSSTGELFF
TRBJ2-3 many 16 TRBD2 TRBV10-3 TGTGCCATCAGTGAGCCGGGACTAGCGGGAGCTGATACGCAGTATTTT CAISEPGLAGADTQYF
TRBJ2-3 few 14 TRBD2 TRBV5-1 TGCGCCAGCAGCAAGGGACTACACACAGATACGCAGTATTTT CASSKGLHTDTQYF
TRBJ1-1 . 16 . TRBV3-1 TGTGCCAGCAGCCCGGCCGCCGCTGAGAGGAACACTGAAGCTTTCTTT CASSPAAAERNTEAFF
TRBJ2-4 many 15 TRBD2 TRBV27 TGTGCCAGCAGTCCGGGCGTGGTAGCGGGGACCATTCAGTACTTC CASSPGVVAGTIQYF
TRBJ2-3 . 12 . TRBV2 TGTGCCAGCAGTGAAGGGCTGAATACGCAGTATTTT CASSEGLNTQYF
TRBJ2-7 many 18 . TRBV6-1 TGTGCCAGCAGTGAAGCGCTAATGGAGACTGTCCGCATCTACGAGCAGTACTTC CASSEALMETVRIYEQYF
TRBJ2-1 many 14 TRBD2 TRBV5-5 TGTGCCAGCAGCACCGGGACTATCGACAATGAGCAGTTCTTC CASSTGTIDNEQFF
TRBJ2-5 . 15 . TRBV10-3 TGTGCCATCAGTGAGTTTCAGGGGCCGTTGGAGACCCAGTACTTC CAISEFQGPLETQYF
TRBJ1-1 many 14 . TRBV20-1 TGCAGTGCTGGCCCCGGGGGGATGAACACTGAAGCTTTCTTT CSAGPGGMNTEAFF
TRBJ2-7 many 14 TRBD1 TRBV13 TGTGCCAGCAGCCACCGACAGGGTGCTGACGAGCAGTACTTC CASSHRQGADEQYF
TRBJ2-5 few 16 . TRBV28 TGTGCCAGCAGTTTGTTACTCGGGACCATTCAAGAGACCCAGTACTTC CASSLLLGTIQETQYF
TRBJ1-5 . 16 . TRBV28 TGTGCCAGCAGTTCCGAGGGTTACTATAGCAATCAGCCCCAGCATTTT CASSSEGYYSNQPQHF
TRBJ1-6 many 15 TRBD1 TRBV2 TGTGCCAGCAGTGACCTACAGGGGTTTGCCTCACCCCTCCACTTT CASSDLQGFASPLHF
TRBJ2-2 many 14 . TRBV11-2 TGTGCCAGCAGCCTGACAGTTAACACCGGGGAGCTGTTTTTT CASSLTVNTGELFF
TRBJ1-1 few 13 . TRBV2 TGTGCCAGCACCCTAGGGGGGATCACTGAAGCTTTCTTT CASTLGGITEAFF
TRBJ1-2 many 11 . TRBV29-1 TGCAGCGTACAGGGAACTCATGGCTACACCTTC CSVQGTHGYTF
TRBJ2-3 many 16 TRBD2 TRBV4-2 TGTGCCAGCAGCCAAGTGACTAGCGGGGTGGCAGATACGCAGTATTTT CASSQVTSGVADTQYF
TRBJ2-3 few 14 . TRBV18 TGTGCCAGCTCACGATCGGCCAAGGCAGATACGCAGTATTTT CASSRSAKADTQYF
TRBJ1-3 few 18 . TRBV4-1 TGCGCCAGCAGCCCAGTAGGACAGCCGTTTATCTCTGGAAACACCATATATTTT CASSPVGQPFISGNTIYF
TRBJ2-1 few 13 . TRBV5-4 TGTGCCATTCCCCTAAGCAGGCACAATGAGCAGTTCTTC CAIPLSRHNEQFF
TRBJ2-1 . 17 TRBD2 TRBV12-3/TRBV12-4 TGTGCCAGCAGTTTAAATAGCGGGGGCCGTTCCTACAATGAGCAGTTCTTC CASSLNSGGRSYNEQFF
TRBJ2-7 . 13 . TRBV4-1 TGCGCCAGCAGCCAAGACATCTCCTACGAGCAGTACTTC CASSQDISYEQYF
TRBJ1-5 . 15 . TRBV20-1 TGCAGTGCTAGATCTGGAACTTATAGCAATCAGCCCCAGCATTTT CSARSGTYSNQPQHF
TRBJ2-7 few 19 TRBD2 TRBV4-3 TGCGCCAGCAGCCAAGAGGGTGGTAGGGGAGGGGTCAGCTCCTACGAGCAGTACTTC CASSQEGGRGGVSSYEQYF
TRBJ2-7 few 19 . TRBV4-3 TGCGCCAGCAGACGCCAGCCAAGACCCACAAGTCGGCCCGTCTGCGAGCAGTACTTC CASRRQPRPTSRPVCEQYF
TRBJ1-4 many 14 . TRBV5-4 TGTGCCAGCAGCTTCCAGGGATTTAATGAAAAACTGTTTTTT CASSFQGFNEKLFF
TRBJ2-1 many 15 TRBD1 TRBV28 TGTGCCAGCAGTCCCCGGCAGACAGGGCGCGATGAGCAGTTCTTC CASSPRQTGRDEQFF
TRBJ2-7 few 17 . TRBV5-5 TGTGCCAGCAGCTTAGGAGGCATGGGAACCCCCGGCGACGAGCAGTACTTC CASSLGGMGTPGDEQYF
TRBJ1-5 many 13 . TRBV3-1 TGTGCCAGCAGCCAAGCGGGGGGTCAGCCCCAGCATTTT CASSQAGGQPQHF
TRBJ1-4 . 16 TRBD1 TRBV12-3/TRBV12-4 TGTGCCAGCAAATGGGCAGGGGGCGCGGGGAGTGAAAAACTGTTTTTT CASKWAGGAGSEKLFF
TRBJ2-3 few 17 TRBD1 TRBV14 TGTGCCAGCAGCCAAGACCTCGGACAGGCCCGCCCAGATACGCAGTATTTT CASSQDLGQARPDTQYF
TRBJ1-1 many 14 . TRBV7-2 TGTGCCAGCAGCTTAAGGGCCGTGAACACTGAAGCTTTCTTT CASSLRAVNTEAFF